This T cell receptor beta chain is drawn from a study of blood T cells in healthy people across ages. Looking at the study overall: About one barcoded TCR beta cDNA was captured per two T cells.

Germline V gene sequence: CDR1 DFQATT, CDR2 SNEGSKA (reference sequence). The CDR3 contains 16 residues. After removal of 5 bases from V and 1 base from J, the junction contained 8 bases not matched to a gene. A second 7 to 11 cycle PCR used barcoded and J-beta primers. TCRdb fed the 5' RACE reads into MiXCR, producing one record per CDR3 protein. The sample contains 1.5 million to 2 million distinct CDR3 sequences, around half of which appear only once. Study-wide findings and caveats: One million T cells yielded diversity estimates that were considered underestimates.

Remarks on this clonotype: Its matching antigen is unknown.

The sample comprised blood. This chain uses TRBV20-1 with TRBJ1-4; 9 bases line up with TRBD1. This receptor was taken from a woman in her thirties or forties in good health. CDR3 in amino acids: CSAETGGRRTNEKLFF. The DNA for the CDR3 is TGCAGTGCTGAGACAGGGGGTCGAAGAACTAATGAAAAACTGTTTTTT.